This T cell receptor beta chain stems from a study of breast tumors, draining lymph nodes, adjacent tissues. Study results and limitations: Findings are consistent with lymph node origin and intratumoral expansion of most tumor T cells.

Samples came from axillary lymph nodes draining the breast cancer. TCRdb processed the multiplex PCR reads anew with MiXCR; each CDR3 protein has one entry. The repertoire holds some 200,000 distinct CDR3 sequences, with approximately 33% as singletons. This clonotype came up once. Its antigen is as yet unknown. This clonotype was obtained from a female donor with breast cancer. Some clones in this sample may be carry-over from other donors' samples. Specimen: axillary lymph node tissue.

CDR3 amino acids: CASSLDTREGATNEKLFF. CDR3 nucleotide sequence: TGTGCCAGCAGTTTAGATACAAGGGAGGGTGCAACTAATGAAAAACTGTTTTTT. The chain recombines TRBV12-3 or TRBV12-4 with TRBJ1-4; no reliable D call. V was shortened by 1 base and J by 0 bases, with 15 bases between the two germline ends. The CDR3 is 18 residues long.